This T cell receptor (beta chain) was obtained from a study of memory CD4+ T cells and cytomegalovirus serostatus. Study-wide context: Donors were healthy Belgian adults, some 10 CMV seropositive and 24 seronegative.

Single viable CD3+CD4+CD8-CD45RO+ cells were sorted as the memory CD4+ T cells. Germline V gives CDR1 WNHNN, CDR2 SYGVQD (reference sequence). This CDR3 spans 13 amino acids. Trimming cost V 3 bases and J 4 bases; bases outside gene matches: 0. General study findings and limits: CMV serostatus prediction reached median AUC 0.95, or 0.91 with US-trained model.

The protocol was immunoSEQ multiplex PCR, while the TCRdb copy is restricted to in-frame clones and leaves out a portion. The table includes some 48,000 clones, about 73% detected once. This clone was recorded a few times. Its matching antigen is unknown. Material for sequencing was memory CD4+ T cells from blood. The genes are TRBV10-1 and TRBJ1-1; 9 bases agree with TRBD1. This sequence originates from an adult in good health and CMV-seronegative. The CDR3 DNA reads TGCGCCAGCAGTGAACAGGGGGCCACTGAAGCTTTCTTT. Protein sequence: CASSEQGATEAFF.